These T cell receptor beta chains were read from a single sample in a study of tumor and adjacent non-tumor tissue in lung cancer. TCRdb itself ran the multiplex PCR reads through MiXCR, one entry per CDR3 protein. The table includes tens of thousands of distinct CDR3 sequences, roughly 67% detected once. Material: distant non-tumor lung tissue. These receptors were obtained from a woman between 65 and 79 years old with non-small cell lung cancer. The CDR3 runs from the conserved cysteine through the conserved F or W. The D gene is left open where the match is weak.

TRBJ1-5,NA,TRBV6-5,CGSRPTGKNQPQHF
TRBJ1-1,NA,TRBV6-1,CASRPIVTEVFF
TRBJ2-3,NA,TRBV4-1,CASRRYSEGTDTQYF
TRBJ2-7,NA,TRBV30,CAWSEGLYKQYF
TRBJ2-7,TRBD1,TRBV28,CASRSPGQGYEQYF
TRBJ2-1,NA,TRBV4-1,CASSQDRGQSSYNEQFF
TRBJ2-3,TRBD1,TRBV28,CASRKGQDTDTQYF
TRBJ2-7,TRBD1,TRBV29-1,CSVDTGTGGDEQYF
TRBJ2-2,NA,TRBV6-1,CTSNGLRNTGELFF
TRBJ1-4,TRBD1,TRBV5-1,CASNRDRLNGKLFF
TRBJ2-7,NA,TRBV29-1,CSVSGTGAHEQYF
TRBJ2-1,NA,TRBV11-3,CVSGLASGSYNEQFF
TRBJ2-2,NA,TRBV4-2,CANSQEIHTAELFF
TRBJ2-2,NA,TRBV6-6,CANHDLVGGGTGGLFF
TRBJ2-3,NA,TRBV7-3,CASSLGGLATDTQYF
TRBJ2-7,NA,TRBV29-1,CSIEIGGGDEQYF
TRBJ1-1,NA,TRBV4-1,CASSQVDQGLDTEAFF
TRBJ1-2,NA,TRBV4-1,CASSLQGRLDNYGYTF
TRBJ1-1,NA,TRBV10-3,CAIRVQGRTEAFF
TRBJ2-1,TRBD2,TRBV11-2,CASSSRIVTSGGLREQFF
TRBJ1-2,NA,TRBV11-2,CASSLGDTLSYGYSF
TRBJ2-5,NA,TRBV25-1,CASSSTDGALGETQHF
TRBJ2-4,TRBD2,TRBV5-5,CASSLWGQAGEVKNIQYF
TRBJ2-7,NA,TRBV6-6,CASSYSVDRVYEQYF
TRBJ2-7,NA,TRBV12-3/TRBV12-4,CASSLFLSYEQYF
TRBJ2-5,NA,TRBV29-1,CTCGIAGTQYF
TRBJ2-7,TRBD2,TRBV28,CASILAGDSYEQYF
TRBJ2-7,NA,TRBV12-3/TRBV12-4,CASTPAGESYEQYF
TRBJ1-1,NA,TRBV4-1,CASSQDGAGATEAFF
TRBJ2-2,NA,TRBV12-3/TRBV12-4,CAGSESGAGELFF
TRBJ2-5,NA,TRBV7-9,CASSLWGETQYF
TRBJ2-2,TRBD1,TRBV12-3/TRBV12-4,CASRPPLTNTGELLF
TRBJ2-6,NA,TRBV10-1,CASSEQGHWAF
TRBJ2-5,TRBD2,TRBV29-1,CSVKGLAEGGETQYF
TRBJ2-2,TRBD1,TRBV11-3,CASSSQGADTAELFF
TRBJ1-5,NA,TRBV10-3,CAISQGLGHGERQPQHF
TRBJ2-7,NA,TRBV7-3,CASSFREPGRGVEQYF
TRBJ2-2,NA,TRBV29-1,CSVESFGVSGELFF
TRBJ2-7,TRBD2,TRBV5-1,CASRRGLAGGDSYGQYF
TRBJ2-2,NA,TRBV12-3/TRBV12-4,CASSSRGRAGELFF
TRBJ2-7,TRBD2,TRBV29-1,CRIALDGTSGRYEQYF
TRBJ1-5,NA,TRBV6-6,CASSYATGNQPQHF
TRBJ2-5,TRBD1,TRBV10-3,CAISPTGGEGKTQHF
TRBJ1-5,TRBD1,TRBV6-1,CASRPGQGRQPQHF
TRBJ1-1,NA,TRBV4-1,CASSQDNRDQWNTKAFF
TRBJ2-3,NA,TRBV6-5,CASSYSFMNIDTQYF
TRBJ1-6,NA,TRBV5-1,CANSLATNSPLHF
TRBJ2-1,TRBD2,TRBV11-1,CGNSPREARYEQFF
TRBJ2-3,TRBD1,TRBV12-3/TRBV12-4,CASSKSGTDYTDTQYF
TRBJ2-7,NA,TRBV29-1,CSVTLLGDEQYF
TRBJ2-6,NA,TRBV11-1,CTSSLGATEANVLTF
TRBJ1-2,NA,TRBV11-1,CACSYSGVGYGYTF
TRBJ2-7,TRBD2,TRBV14,CASNQTRGSSGRWYEQYF
TRBJ2-7,NA,TRBV5-5,CASSSCLYEQYF
TRBJ2-1,NA,TRBV9,CTSSGLQANSYNEQFF
TRBJ2-7,NA,TRBV5-5,CVSSLSYRSYKQYF
TRBJ2-1,NA,TRBV6-5,CASSHLGGAEQFF
TRBJ2-3,TRBD2,TRBV5-1,CASSLAASGSDTQYF
TRBJ2-2,TRBD1,TRBV5-1,CTSSDGQGVWTGELFF
TRBJ2-1,NA,TRBV12-3/TRBV12-4,CASSLRGNSNSEQFF